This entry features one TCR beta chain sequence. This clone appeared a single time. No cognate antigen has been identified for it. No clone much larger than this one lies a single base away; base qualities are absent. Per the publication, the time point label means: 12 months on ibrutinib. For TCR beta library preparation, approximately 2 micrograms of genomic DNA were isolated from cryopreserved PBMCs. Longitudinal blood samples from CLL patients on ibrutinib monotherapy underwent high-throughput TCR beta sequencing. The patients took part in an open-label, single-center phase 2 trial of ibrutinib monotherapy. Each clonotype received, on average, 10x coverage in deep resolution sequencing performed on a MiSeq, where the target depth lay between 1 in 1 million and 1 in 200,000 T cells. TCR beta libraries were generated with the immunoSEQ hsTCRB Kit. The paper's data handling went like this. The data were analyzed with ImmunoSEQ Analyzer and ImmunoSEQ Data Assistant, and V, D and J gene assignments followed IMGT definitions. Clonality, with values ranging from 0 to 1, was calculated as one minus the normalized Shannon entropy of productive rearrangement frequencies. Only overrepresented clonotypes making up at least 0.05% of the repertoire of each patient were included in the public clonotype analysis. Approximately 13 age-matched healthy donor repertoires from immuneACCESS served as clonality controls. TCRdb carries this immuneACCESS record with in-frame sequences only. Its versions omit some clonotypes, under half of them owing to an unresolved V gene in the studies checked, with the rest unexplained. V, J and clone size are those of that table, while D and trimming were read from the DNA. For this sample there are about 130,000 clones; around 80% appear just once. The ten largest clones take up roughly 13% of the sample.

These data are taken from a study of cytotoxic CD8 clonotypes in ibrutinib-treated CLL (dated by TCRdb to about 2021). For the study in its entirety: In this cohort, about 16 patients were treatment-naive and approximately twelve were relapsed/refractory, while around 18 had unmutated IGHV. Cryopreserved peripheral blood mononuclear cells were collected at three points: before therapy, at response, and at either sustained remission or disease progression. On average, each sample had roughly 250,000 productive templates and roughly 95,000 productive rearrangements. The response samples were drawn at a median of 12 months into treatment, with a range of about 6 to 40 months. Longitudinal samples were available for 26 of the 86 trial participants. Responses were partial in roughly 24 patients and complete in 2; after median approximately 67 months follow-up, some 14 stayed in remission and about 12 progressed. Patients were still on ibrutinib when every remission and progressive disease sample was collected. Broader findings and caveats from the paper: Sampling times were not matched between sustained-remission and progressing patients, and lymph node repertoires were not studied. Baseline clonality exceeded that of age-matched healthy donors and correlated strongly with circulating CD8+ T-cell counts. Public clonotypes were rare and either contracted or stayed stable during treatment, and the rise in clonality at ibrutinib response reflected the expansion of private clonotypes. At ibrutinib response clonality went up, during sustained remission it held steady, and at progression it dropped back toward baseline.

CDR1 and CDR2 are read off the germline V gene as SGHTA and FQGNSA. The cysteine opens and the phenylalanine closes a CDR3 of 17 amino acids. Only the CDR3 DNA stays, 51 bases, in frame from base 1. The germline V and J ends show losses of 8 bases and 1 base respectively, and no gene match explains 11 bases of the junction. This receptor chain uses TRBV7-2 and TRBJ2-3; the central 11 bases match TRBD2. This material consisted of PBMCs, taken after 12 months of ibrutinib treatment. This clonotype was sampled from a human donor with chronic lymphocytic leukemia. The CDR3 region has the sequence CASLRLAGMWGTDTQYF. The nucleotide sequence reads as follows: TGTGCCAGCCTCAGACTAGCGGGAATGTGGGGCACAGATACGCAGTATTTT.